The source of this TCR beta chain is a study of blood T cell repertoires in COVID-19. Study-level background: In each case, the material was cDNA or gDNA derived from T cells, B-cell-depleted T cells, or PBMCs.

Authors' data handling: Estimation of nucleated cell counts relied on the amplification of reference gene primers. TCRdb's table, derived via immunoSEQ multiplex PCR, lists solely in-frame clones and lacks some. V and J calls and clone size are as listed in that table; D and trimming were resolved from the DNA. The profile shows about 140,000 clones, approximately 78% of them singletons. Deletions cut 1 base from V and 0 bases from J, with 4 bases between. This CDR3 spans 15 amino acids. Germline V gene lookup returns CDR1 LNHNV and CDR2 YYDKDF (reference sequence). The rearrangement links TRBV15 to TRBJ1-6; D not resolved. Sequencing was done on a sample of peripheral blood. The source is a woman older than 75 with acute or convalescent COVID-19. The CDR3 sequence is CATSRAGSYNSPLHF. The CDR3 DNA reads TGTGCCACCAGCAGAGCCGGCTCCTATAATTCACCCCTCCACTTT.